A single sample is the source of the 30 T cell receptor beta chains below, sequenced in a study of blood T cells in healthy people across ages. A second 7 to 11 cycle PCR used barcoded and J-beta primers. TCRdb re-called the 5' RACE reads through MiXCR, storing one row per CDR3 protein. This sample carries roughly 550,000 distinct CDR3 sequences, about 25% of them seen once, and the ten largest clones take 8.5% to 9.5%. This sample was shared with a second study, whose subject was T cells of mothers and their children.

The sequencing sample was made of blood. These receptors were taken from a boy between 10 and 17 years old in good health.

The chain joins TRBV11-2 to TRBJ2-1; D is undetermined. Germline CDR1 and CDR2: SGHAT and FQNNGV. V lost 5 bases to trimming and J lost 9 bases, with 11 bases between them. The CDR3 has 12 residues. The CDR3 sequence is CASSLGSFEQFF. DNA for the CDR3: TGTGCCAGCAGCCTGGGTAGTTTTGAGCAGTTCTTC.

The J gene is TRBJ2-7, the V gene TRBV13; tentatively, D is TRBD1 or TRBD2 (5 bases each). This CDR3 comprises 13 residues. Germline V CDR1 and CDR2: PRHDT, FYEKMQ (reference sequence). Trimming shortened V by 4 bases and J by 9 bases, and 16 bases separated the two germline ends. Here the CDR3 reads CASSSGTAQVQYF. CDR3 coding DNA: TGTGCCAGCAGCTCCGGGACGGCCCAGGTGCAGTACTTC.

In its sample, this clonotype was seen a few times. The chain joins TRBV29-1 to TRBJ2-7; D tentatively fits TRBD1 or TRBD2 (5 bases each). The CDR3 extends over 13 amino acids. Germline CDR1 SQVTM, CDR2 ANQGSEA. This CDR3 is CGLEWGTFYEQYF. For the CDR3, the DNA is TGCGGCCTTGAATGGGGGACCTTCTACGAGCAGTACTTC.

This clonotype was observed at least ten times. V usage is TRBV29-1 and J usage is TRBJ1-2, with D possibly matching TRBD1 (5 bases). Trimming pared 6 bases from V and 4 bases from J, leaving 9 bases between. The length of the CDR3 is 11 residues. Germline V CDR1 and CDR2: SQVTM, ANQGSEA. The CDR3 reads CSVLGGYGYTF. The DNA for the CDR3 is TGCAGCGTCTTGGGGGGCTATGGCTACACCTTC.

V and J are TRBV20-1 and TRBJ2-1, with a weak D call TRBD2 (6 bases). The tail of the sequence fits TRBJ2-5 better, so the J call may be wrong. Germline lookup yields CDR1 DFQATT and CDR2 SNEGSKA (reference sequence). The CDR3 loop spans 14 amino acids. CDR3: CSARVSWGGETQYF. The CDR3 nucleotides read TGCAGTGCTAGAGTATCCTGGGGAGGCGAGACCCAGTACTTC.

This clonotype has just a few counts. The V gene is TRBV12-3 or TRBV12-4, the J gene TRBJ2-5; TRBD1 matches at 8 bases. This CDR3 has 15 amino acids. With V trimmed by 5 bases and J by 4 bases, 9 bases remained unmatched. The CDR3 DNA follows: TGTGCCAGCAGTGGTGGGACAGGACTAAGAGAGACCCAGTACTTC. Translating it yields CASSGGTGLRETQYF.

This clonotype was recorded a few times. The chain uses TRBV4-3 and TRBJ2-2; D perhaps matches TRBD1 (6 bases). CDR3 size: 16 residues. From germline, CDR1 is LGHNA and CDR2 YSLEER. V was shortened by 0 bases and J by 0 bases, with 8 bases between the two germline ends. DNA of the CDR3: TGCGCCAGCAGCCAAGAGAGGGGGACGAACACCGGGGAGCTGTTTTTT. This codes for CASSQERGTNTGELFF.

The chain uses TRBV5-1 and TRBJ2-2, with 8 bases aligning to TRBD2. Germline V CDR1 and CDR2: SGHRS, YFSETQ. This CDR3 contains 15 residues. V lost 4 bases and J lost 1; bases outside the gene matches: 3. CDR3 sequence: CASSPTSGNTGELFF. Here the CDR3 DNA reads TGCGCCAGCAGCCCAACTAGCGGGAACACCGGGGAGCTGTTTTTT.

Remarks on this clonotype: A read error may produce the germline difference seen at one junction end. This chain joins TRBV12-3 or TRBV12-4 and TRBJ1-5, with TRBD1 as a possible D gene (5 bases). The length of the CDR3 is 13 residues. This CDR3 is CASSSAGTQPRHF. CDR3 in DNA: TGTGCCAGCAGTTCCGCAGGGACTCAGCCCCGGCATTTT.

This clonotype was detected only a few times. The chain is built from TRBV5-6 and TRBJ2-5; the D gene is possibly TRBD1 (6 bases). Germline loops: CDR1 SGHDT, CDR2 YYEEEE. The V and J ends lost 0 bases and 5 bases respectively, with 11 bases between them. The CDR3 extends over 14 amino acids. For the CDR3, the DNA is TGTGCCAGCAGCTTGGTACAGGGCGAGGAGACCCAGTACTTC. Translated: CASSLVQGEETQYF.

The chain has TRBV2 and TRBJ2-5, with 10 bases identical to TRBD2. Trimming at V came to 8 bases and at J to 0 bases, leaving 6 bases not matched to a gene. CDR1 SNHLY and CDR2 FYNNEI come from the germline V gene. The length of the CDR3 is 15 residues. The CDR3 loop is CASPPGLAYQETQYF. DNA of the CDR3: TGTGCCAGCCCTCCGGGACTAGCGTACCAAGAGACCCAGTACTTC.

CDR3 nucleotides: TGTGCCAGCAGGACAGGGGGAGTGAGTGGTTCACCCCTCCACTTT. Its translation: CASRTGGVSGSPLHF. The chain links TRBV6-5 to TRBJ1-6; 9 bases are a match to TRBD1. The length of the CDR3 is 15 residues. J lost 9 bases, V lost 6 bases, and 9 bases had no gene match. Per the germline V gene, CDR1 is MNHEY and CDR2 is SVGAGI.

The sample holds many counts of this clonotype. V and J are TRBV28 and TRBJ2-7; D may be TRBD2 (6 bases). Trimming left V 6 bases short and J 1 base short, with 13 bases between. The CDR3 is made up of 14 amino acids. Germline V gene lookup returns CDR1 MDHEN and CDR2 SYDVKM. The CDR3 region has the DNA TGTGCCAGCAGGCGTTCCGGGACTTCCTACGAGCAGTACTTC. Amino acid sequence: CASRRSGTSYEQYF.

This clonotype was found a few times. CDR3 nucleotide sequence: TGTGCCAGCCTTAGTAATTCACCCCTCCACTTT. It yields the protein CASLSNSPLHF. The V gene is TRBV27, the J gene TRBJ1-6; no clear D. Germline CDR1 reads MNHEY; CDR2 reads SMNVEV (reference sequence). Trimming removed 8 bases from V and 6 bases from J, with 5 bases in between. The CDR3 has 11 amino acids.

In regard to this clonotype: One end of the junction varies from germline; a read error may be responsible. The gene calls are TRBV20-1 and TRBJ1-3, with no clear D. Germline CDR1 reads DFQATT; CDR2 reads SNEGSKA (reference sequence). There are 13 residues in the CDR3. CDR3 nucleotides: TGCAGTGCCAGAGGTTTAACTGGAAACACCATATATTTT. This sequence encodes CSARGLTGNTIYF.

The chain combines TRBV7-2 with TRBJ1-2; D may be TRBD1 (5 bases). Germline V gene lookup returns CDR1 SGHTA and CDR2 FQGNSA. CDR3 length: 14 amino acids. V lost 4 bases and J 3 bases, leaving 12 bases between the germline ends. The CDR3 sequence is CASSSIYRHYGYTF. The CDR3 DNA sequence: TGTGCCAGCAGCTCCATCTACAGGCACTATGGCTACACCTTC.

This clonotype has ten or more counts. V and J are TRBV5-6 and TRBJ2-5; D not resolved. The CDR3 has 13 amino acids. V lost 1 base, J lost 4 bases, and 8 bases lay in between. The germline gives CDR1 SGHDT, CDR2 YYEEEE. Written as DNA, the CDR3 is TGTGCCAGCAGCTTGCCGGGCCCAGAGACCCAGTACTTC. Its translation: CASSLPGPETQYF. Filled out from reference TRBV5-6 and TRBJ2-5, the complete variable domain reads DAGVTQSPTHLIKTRGQQVTLRCSPKSGHDTVSWYQQALGQGPQFIFQYYEEEERQRGNFPDRFSGHQFPNYSSELNVNALLLGDSALYLCASSLPGPETQYFGPGTRLLVL.

V is TRBV12-3 or TRBV12-4 and J is TRBJ2-4; D call uncertain. CDR3 length equals 14 residues. V lost 2 bases and J lost 7, with 12 bases in between. CDR3 in amino acids: CASSLRLTGNIQYF. The CDR3 DNA follows: TGTGCCAGCAGTTTACGGCTCACCGGGAACATTCAGTACTTC.

In its sample, this clonotype was seen once. This chain joins TRBV6-6 and TRBJ1-1; perhaps TRBD1 as D (6 bases). The CDR3 runs to 16 residues. Germline V gene sequence: CDR1 MNHNY, CDR2 SVGAGI (reference sequence). The V end lost 0 bases, the J end lost 1 base, and 12 bases lay between the germline ends. This chain's CDR3 is CASSYSGQKQNTEAFF. The CDR3 region has the DNA TGTGCCAGCAGTTACTCTGGACAGAAACAGAACACTGAAGCTTTCTTT.

This clonotype was counted a few times. The rearrangement links TRBV5-1 to TRBJ2-2, with TRBD2 identical over 10 bases. The germline gives CDR1 SGHRS, CDR2 YFSETQ. Germline trimming cut 0 bases from V and 7 bases from J; bases unmatched to any gene: 9. The CDR3 runs to 17 residues. Here the CDR3 reads CASSLALSGRAGGELFF. The CDR3 DNA reads as TGCGCCAGCAGCTTGGCCCTCAGCGGGAGGGCCGGCGGGGAGCTGTTTTTT.

This clonotype was counted many times. At one end the junction does not follow the germline gene, possibly because of a read error. J is TRBJ1-3 and V is TRBV5-1; D is undetermined. Germline V gene lookup returns CDR1 SGHRS and CDR2 YFSETQ. The CDR3 consists of 14 residues. This CDR3 is CASSLAGSGNTIYF. CDR3 in DNA: TGTGCCAGCAGCTTAGCTGGTTCAGGAAACACCATATATTTT.

The CDR3 protein is CSVDGRTGESYEQYF. The CDR3 nucleotides are TGCAGCGTTGATGGCCGTACAGGGGAATCCTACGAGCAGTACTTC. The rearrangement links TRBV29-1 to TRBJ2-7, with 7 bases aligning to TRBD1. CDR3 length equals 15 residues. Losses at the gene ends were 3 bases for V and 1 base for J; bases not matched to a gene: 9. Germline V lookup: CDR1 SQVTM, CDR2 ANQGSEA.

The V gene is TRBV24-1, the J gene TRBJ2-1; TRBD2 might be the D (6 bases). Germline CDR1 KGHDR, CDR2 SFDVKD. This CDR3 has 16 amino acids. With 1 base removed from V and 4 bases from J, the gap between germline ends came to 13 bases. The CDR3, as DNA: TGTGCCACCAGTGATTTTAAAGCGGAGGGATACAATGAGCAGTTCTTC. It specifies CATSDFKAEGYNEQFF.

The chain links TRBV5-1 to TRBJ2-5; 12 bases are a match to TRBD2. V was pared by 4 bases and J by 0 bases, with 16 bases of the junction left unmatched. Looked up from germline, CDR1 is SGHRS and CDR2 is YFSETQ. The CDR3 runs to 20 residues. For the CDR3, the DNA is TGCGCCAGCAGCATTCTGCCACCGGGACTAGCGGGTTCGAACCAAGAGACCCAGTACTTC. Translated: CASSILPPGLAGSNQETQYF. Full variable domain (missing parts from reference TRBV5-1 and TRBJ2-5): KAGVTQTPRYLIKTRGQQVTLSCSPISGHRSVSWYQQTPGQGLQFLFEYFSETQRNKGNFPGRFSGRQFSNSRSEMNVSTLELGDSALYLCASSILPPGLAGSNQETQYFGPGTRLLVL.

This clonotype has more than one count but fewer than ten. The chain recombines TRBV20-1 with TRBJ2-5; D possibly uses TRBD1 or TRBD2 (6 bases each). Between the trimmed V and J ends, which lost 2 bases and 5 bases, there was a span of 15 bases. The CDR3 consists of 14 residues. Germline V gives CDR1 DFQATT, CDR2 SNEGSKA (reference sequence). In DNA form, the CDR3 reads TGCAGTGCTAGAAACACTAGGGGGAGGGAGACCCAGTACTTC. As protein: CSARNTRGRETQYF.

This clonotype was recorded at least ten times. CDR3 sequence (DNA): TGTGCCAGCAGCCCCAGCGGGGGCTACCAAGAGACCCAGTACTTC. Translated, it gives CASSPSGGYQETQYF. The chain recombines TRBV3-1 with TRBJ2-5, with 8 bases fitting TRBD2. Germline V CDR1 and CDR2: LGHDT, YNNKEL (reference sequence). With 4 bases clipped from V and 0 bases from J, the junction kept 4 bases outside the gene matches. The length of the CDR3 is 15 residues.

The table lists this clonotype with a few counts. The chain uses TRBV29-1 and TRBJ1-6, with a possible D match to TRBD1 (5 bases). This CDR3 spans 13 amino acids. The V and J ends lost 6 bases and 7 bases respectively, with 13 bases between them. CDR1 is SQVTM and CDR2 is ANQGSEA in the germline V gene. CDR3 region: CSVAREHNSPLHF. The DNA of the CDR3 is TGCAGCGTGGCCAGGGAGCACAATTCACCCCTCCACTTT.

The chain uses TRBV14 and TRBJ2-5, with unresolved D. Between the trimmed V and J ends, which lost 4 bases and 5 bases, there was a span of 11 bases. This CDR3 has 13 residues. Germline CDR1 and CDR2: SGHDN and FVKESK. The CDR3 DNA reads as TGTGCCAGCAGCCGCTTTCTGGGGGAGACCCAGTACTTC. Encoded protein: CASSRFLGETQYF.

V gene TRBV20-1 combines with J gene TRBJ1-5, with D unclear. The CDR3 spans 13 residues. Trimming shortened V by 5 bases and J by 0 bases, and 8 bases separated the two germline ends. Looked up from germline, CDR1 is DFQATT and CDR2 is SNEGSKA (reference sequence). The CDR3 spells CSASGLSNQPQHF. The CDR3 coding sequence is TGCAGTGCTTCGGGTCTTAGCAATCAGCCCCAGCATTTT.

The chain joins TRBV6-2 or TRBV6-3 to TRBJ2-5; D unclear. The tail of the sequence fits TRBJ2-7 better, so the J call may be wrong. CDR3 length: 14 amino acids. CDR1 is MNHEY and CDR2 is SVGEGT in the germline V gene. In nucleotides, the CDR3 is TGTGCCAGCAGTGGGGTGGTTGGGATCTACGAGCAGTACTTC. This gives the protein CASSGVVGIYEQYF.